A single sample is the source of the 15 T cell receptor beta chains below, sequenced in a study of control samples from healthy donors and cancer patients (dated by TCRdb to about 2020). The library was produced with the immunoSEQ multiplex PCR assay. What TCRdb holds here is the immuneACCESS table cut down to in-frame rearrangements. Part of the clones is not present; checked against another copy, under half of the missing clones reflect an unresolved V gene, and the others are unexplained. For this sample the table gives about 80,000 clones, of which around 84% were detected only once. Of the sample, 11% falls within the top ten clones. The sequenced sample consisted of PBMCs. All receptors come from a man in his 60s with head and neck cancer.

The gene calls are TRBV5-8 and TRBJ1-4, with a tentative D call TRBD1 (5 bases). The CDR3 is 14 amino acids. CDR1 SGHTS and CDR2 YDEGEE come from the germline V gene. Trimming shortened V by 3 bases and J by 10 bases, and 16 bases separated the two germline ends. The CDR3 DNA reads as TGTGCCAGCAGCTCGGGACGCAATTCTCGAAAACTGTTTTTT. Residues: CASSSGRNSRKLFF.

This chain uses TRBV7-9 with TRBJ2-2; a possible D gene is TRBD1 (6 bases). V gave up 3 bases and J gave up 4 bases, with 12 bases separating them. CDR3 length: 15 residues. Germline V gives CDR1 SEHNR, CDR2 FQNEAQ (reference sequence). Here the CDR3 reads CASSFRQGSTGELFF. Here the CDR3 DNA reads TGTGCCAGCAGCTTTCGGCAGGGGAGCACCGGGGAGCTGTTTTTT.

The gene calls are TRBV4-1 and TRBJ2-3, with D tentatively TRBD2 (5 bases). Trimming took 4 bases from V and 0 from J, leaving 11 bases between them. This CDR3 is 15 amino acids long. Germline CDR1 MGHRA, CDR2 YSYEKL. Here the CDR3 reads CASSLTTGSTDTQYF. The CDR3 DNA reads TGCGCCAGCAGCCTAACAACGGGGAGCACAGATACGCAGTATTTT.

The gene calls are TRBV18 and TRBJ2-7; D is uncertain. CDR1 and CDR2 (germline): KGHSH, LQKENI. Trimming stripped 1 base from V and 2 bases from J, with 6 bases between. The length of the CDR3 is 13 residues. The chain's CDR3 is CASSPQNTYEQYF. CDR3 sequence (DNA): TGTGCCAGCTCACCACAGAATACCTACGAGCAGTACTTC.

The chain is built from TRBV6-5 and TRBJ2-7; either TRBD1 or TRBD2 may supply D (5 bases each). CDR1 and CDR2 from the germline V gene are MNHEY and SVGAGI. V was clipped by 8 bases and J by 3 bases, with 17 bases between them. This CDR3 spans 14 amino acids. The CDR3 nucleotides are TGTGCCAGCGGTCAGTGGGACGGAGACTACGAGCAGTACTTC. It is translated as CASGQWDGDYEQYF.

CDR3 nucleotide sequence: TGTGCCAGCAGTGAAAATGACAGGCCCCTCCACTTT. Its translation: CASSENDRPLHF. This chain joins TRBV6-1 and TRBJ1-6, with a possible D match to TRBD1 (6 bases). CDR1 is MNHNS, CDR2 SASEGT, per germline. This CDR3 has 12 residues. The V end was cut by 2 bases, the J end by 13 bases, with 9 bases between.

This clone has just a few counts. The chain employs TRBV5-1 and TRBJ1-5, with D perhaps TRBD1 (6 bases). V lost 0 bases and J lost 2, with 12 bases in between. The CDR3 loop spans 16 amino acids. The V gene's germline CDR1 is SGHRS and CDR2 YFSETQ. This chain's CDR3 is CASSLDGGGGNQPQHF. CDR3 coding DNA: TGCGCCAGCAGCTTGGACGGGGGGGGCGGCAATCAGCCCCAGCATTTT.

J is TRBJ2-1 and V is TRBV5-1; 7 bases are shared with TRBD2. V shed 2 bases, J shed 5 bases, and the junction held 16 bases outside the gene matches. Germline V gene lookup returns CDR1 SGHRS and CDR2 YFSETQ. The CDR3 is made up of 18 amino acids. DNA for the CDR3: TGCGCCAGCAGCTTACCCGCGGGAGATTCTTTTACCCACAATGAGCAGTTCTTC. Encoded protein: CASSLPAGDSFTHNEQFF.

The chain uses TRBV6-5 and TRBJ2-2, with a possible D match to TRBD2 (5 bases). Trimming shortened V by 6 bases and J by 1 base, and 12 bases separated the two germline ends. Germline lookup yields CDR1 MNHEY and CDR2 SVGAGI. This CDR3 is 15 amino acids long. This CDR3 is CASSPGYRNTGELFF. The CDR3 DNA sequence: TGTGCCAGCAGCCCGGGATATCGGAACACCGGGGAGCTGTTTTTT.

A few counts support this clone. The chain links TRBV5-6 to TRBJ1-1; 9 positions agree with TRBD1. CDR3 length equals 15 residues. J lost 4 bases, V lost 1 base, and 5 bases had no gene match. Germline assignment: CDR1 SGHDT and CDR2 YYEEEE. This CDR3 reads CASSLTGQGSTEAFF. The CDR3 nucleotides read TGTGCCAGCAGCTTGACGGGACAGGGTAGCACTGAAGCTTTCTTT.

The CDR3 DNA follows: TGTGCCAGCAGCTTAAACCACGGGGCCTCCTACAATGAGCAGTTCTTC. Translated, it gives CASSLNHGASYNEQFF. The V gene is TRBV7-6, the J gene TRBJ2-1; D is perhaps TRBD1 or TRBD2 (5 bases each). This CDR3 has 16 amino acids. V was clipped by 2 bases and J by 0 bases, with 11 bases between them. Per germline, CDR1 SGHVS and CDR2 FNYEAQ.

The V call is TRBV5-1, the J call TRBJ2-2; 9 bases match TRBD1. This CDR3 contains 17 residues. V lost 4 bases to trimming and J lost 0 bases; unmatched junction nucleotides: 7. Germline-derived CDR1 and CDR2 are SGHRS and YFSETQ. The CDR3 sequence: CASSRDRQGANTGELFF. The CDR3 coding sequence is TGCGCCAGCAGCCGTGATAGACAGGGGGCGAACACCGGGGAGCTGTTTTTT.

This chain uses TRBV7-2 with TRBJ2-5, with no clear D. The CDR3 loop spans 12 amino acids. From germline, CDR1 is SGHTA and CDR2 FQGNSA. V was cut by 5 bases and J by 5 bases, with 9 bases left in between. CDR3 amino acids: CASSLPRETQYF. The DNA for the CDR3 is TGTGCCAGCAGCCTCCCGCGGGAGACCCAGTACTTC.

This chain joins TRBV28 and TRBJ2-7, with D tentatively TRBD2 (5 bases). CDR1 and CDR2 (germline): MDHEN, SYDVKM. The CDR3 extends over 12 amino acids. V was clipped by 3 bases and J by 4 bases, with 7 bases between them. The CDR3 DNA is TGTGCCAGCAGTTTTACGGGGTACGAGCAGTACTTC. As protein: CASSFTGYEQYF.

CDR3 DNA: TGTGCCTGGAGTCCTGGGACAGGGAGAGAAGCTTTCTTT. This sequence encodes CAWSPGTGREAFF. The genes are TRBV30 and TRBJ1-1; 9 bases fit TRBD1. Germline V CDR1 and CDR2: GTSNPN, SVGIG (reference sequence). V shed 2 bases and J 8 bases; nucleotides not matched to a gene: 6. The CDR3 has 13 amino acids.